This is a list of T cell receptor beta chains from one sample in a study of blood T cells in healthy people across ages. TCRdb itself ran the 5' RACE reads through MiXCR, one entry per CDR3 protein. The repertoire includes around 1.5 million distinct CDR3 sequences, 59% of them detected once, and 6.5% to 8.5% sits in the top ten. Sequencing was performed on blood. These receptors were taken from a man younger than 30 in good health. Each CDR3 is given with its conserved first and last residue. The order of the fields is V gene, J gene, CDR3 protein.

V: TRBV4-1; J: TRBJ1-2; CDR3: CASSQDYRSYGYTF
V: TRBV4-1; J: TRBJ1-5; CDR3: CASSQDVALRVQPQHF
V: TRBV20-1; J: TRBJ1-2; CDR3: CSATRNIGNYGYTF
V: TRBV9; J: TRBJ1-6; CDR3: CASSPAADSPLHF
V: TRBV7-2; J: TRBJ2-3; CDR3: CASSWSAGVVTDTQYF
V: TRBV5-5; J: TRBJ1-2; CDR3: CASSWRGGSVYGYTF
V: TRBV7-9; J: TRBJ2-2; CDR3: CASSSGGGDGTGELFF
V: TRBV18; J: TRBJ2-7; CDR3: CASSPVLQRTYEQYF
V: TRBV19; J: TRBJ2-1; CDR3: CASSNAVLSSYNEQFF
V: TRBV5-1; J: TRBJ2-1; CDR3: CASRPYMGDLYNEQFF
V: TRBV6-6; J: .; CDR3: CASSYSPGSYYEQYF
V: TRBV20-1; J: TRBJ2-3; CDR3: CSARDPGGLTDTQYF
V: TRBV6-2/TRBV6-3; J: TRBJ1-5; CDR3: CASSWNSFGNQPQHF
V: TRBV11-2; J: TRBJ2-7; CDR3: CASSFETGGAESYEQYF
V: TRBV5-1; J: TRBJ2-3; CDR3: CASSLQAGGDTQYF
V: TRBV6-6; J: TRBJ2-5; CDR3: CASGVREQETQYF
V: TRBV2; J: TRBJ2-7; CDR3: CASSEVFSYEQYF
V: TRBV4-1; J: TRBJ2-1; CDR3: CASSQDITPRGGKDSGNEQFF
V: TRBV27; J: TRBJ1-4; CDR3: CASSLQDGKLFF
V: TRBV29-1; J: TRBJ2-6; CDR3: CSVGRGDSGANVLTF
V: TRBV29-1; J: TRBJ2-1; CDR3: CSGRDRGNEQFF
V: TRBV6-2/TRBV6-3; J: TRBJ2-5; CDR3: CASSKPSPLWETQYF
V: TRBV2; J: TRBJ2-3; CDR3: CASKGRSPDTQYF
V: TRBV13; J: TRBJ2-1; CDR3: CVGGRFTKVDEQFF
V: TRBV4-3; J: TRBJ2-7; CDR3: CASSQDPQGRAYEQYF
V: TRBV6-1; J: TRBJ2-7; CDR3: CARFLRCVYEQYF
V: TRBV4-2; J: TRBJ2-3; CDR3: CASSQEGASPDTQYF
V: TRBV7-9; J: TRBJ2-3; CDR3: CASSVTPDTQYF
V: TRBV6-2/TRBV6-3; J: TRBJ2-6; CDR3: CASTRSGANVLTF
V: TRBV20-1; J: TRBJ2-1; CDR3: CSAEDWGNNEQFF
V: TRBV4-2; J: TRBJ1-2; CDR3: CASSPSRGVNYGYTF
V: TRBV20-1; J: TRBJ2-7; CDR3: CSAREGLASYEQYF
V: TRBV29-1; J: TRBJ2-4; CDR3: CSVEVWDTNEQYF
V: TRBV3-1; J: TRBJ2-1; CDR3: CASSQGIRLAGGNEQFF
V: TRBV27; J: TRBJ2-1; CDR3: CASSVYWSAEQFF
V: TRBV7-9; J: TRBJ2-7; CDR3: CASSHTSGGFYEQYF
V: TRBV18; J: TRBJ2-4; CDR3: CASSPQAGVWEQYF
V: TRBV15; J: TRBJ1-5; CDR3: CATSRDPEGTAGNQPQHF
V: TRBV25-1; J: TRBJ2-1; CDR3: CASSESTGAYNEQFF
V: TRBV3-1; J: TRBJ2-1; CDR3: CASSQDTDSLQEQFF
V: TRBV20-1; J: TRBJ1-2; CDR3: CSARDPANYGYTF
V: TRBV3-1; J: TRBJ2-2; CDR3: CASSRHRDPNTGELFF